This TCR beta chain was retrieved from a study of OX40 agonist ivuxolimab in advanced cancers. The CDR3 contains 16 residues. Germline CDR1 reads SGHNT; CDR2 reads YYREEE (reference sequence). A remark on this clone: Germline and junction disagree at one end, which may indicate a read error.

Method: immunoSEQ multiplex PCR; TCRdb's copy keeps in-frame clones and lacks some. Of fewer than 25,000 clones listed, over 80% were seen once; the top ten hold more than 6.5%. The V call is TRBV5-4, the J call TRBJ1-6, with D unclear. The source was CD4+ or CD8+ T cells sorted from blood, collected in a trial of the OX40 agonist ivuxolimab. The source of this sequence is an adult with an advanced solid tumor such as melanoma, head and neck, liver or kidney cancer. For the CDR3, the DNA is TGCGCCAGCAGCCAGGATTGGAGCTCCTATAATTCACCCCTCCACTTT. This gives the protein CASSQDWSSYNSPLHF. The full variable domain, rest sourced from reference TRBV5-4 and TRBJ1-6, is ETGVTQSPTHLIKTRGQQVTLRCSSQSGHNTVSWYQQALGQGPQFIFQYYREEENGRGNFPPRFSGLQFPNYSSELNVNALELDDSALYLCASSQDWSSYNSPLHFGNGTRLTVT.